A selection of T cell receptor beta chains follows, all from one sample in a study of cytomegalovirus exposure and HLA in healthy donors. TCRdb's table, derived via immunoSEQ multiplex PCR, lists solely in-frame clones and lacks some. The sample table includes over 120,000 clones. The sample comprised PBMCs. Receptors originate from a male donor in good health and CMV-seronegative. CDR3s include the opening cysteine and the closing phenylalanine or tryptophan. A D gene is named only where the DNA matches it firmly.

TRBV6-5	.	TRBJ1-5	CASSYVQDSQPQHF	TGTGCCAGCAGTTATGTACAGGACAGTCAGCCCCAGCATTTT
TRBV14	.	TRBJ1-5	CASSPRTGGSNQPQHF	TGTGCCAGCAGCCCTCGGACCGGGGGGAGCAATCAGCCCCAGCATTTT
TRBV6-6	.	TRBJ1-1	CASTQIQGISEAFF	TGTGCCAGCACCCAGATCCAGGGTATATCTGAAGCTTTCTTT
TRBV18	TRBD2	TRBJ2-1	CASSPGSSGGPSSSYNEQFF	TGTGCCAGCTCACCAGGGTCGAGCGGGGGCCCATCGAGCTCCTACAATGAGCAGTTCTTC
TRBV5-6	.	TRBJ1-3	CASSFGHRSGNTIYF	TGTGCCAGCAGCTTTGGGCACCGCTCTGGAAACACCATATATTTT
TRBV5-1	.	TRBJ2-1	CASSLAGGKGEQFF	TGCGCCAGCAGCTTGGCAGGGGGGAAGGGTGAGCAGTTCTTC
TRBV28	.	TRBJ2-3	CASSFHEEGTDTQYF	TGTGCCAGCAGTTTTCATGAGGAGGGCACAGATACGCAGTATTTT
TRBV7-9	.	TRBJ1-1	CASSLVSAGVRNTEAFF	TGTGCCAGCAGCTTAGTCTCGGCAGGGGTCCGAAACACTGAAGCTTTCTTT
TRBV9	.	TRBJ2-7	CASSPRVNSYEQYF	TGTGCCAGCAGCCCCAGGGTCAACTCCTACGAGCAGTACTTC
TRBV12-5	.	TRBJ2-1	CASGFERTREQFF	TGTGCTAGTGGTTTTGAGCGGACCAGGGAGCAGTTCTTC
TRBV2	.	TRBJ2-7	CASSFGGQSYEQYF	TGTGCCAGCAGCTTCGGGGGGCAGAGCTACGAGCAGTACTTC
TRBV18	.	TRBJ2-7	CASSPLGGDYPYEQYF	TGTGCCAGCTCACCACTAGGGGGGGACTACCCCTACGAGCAGTACTTC
TRBV9	TRBD2	TRBJ2-1	CASSVTASGGPRGPQSSYNEQFF	TGTGCCAGCAGCGTAACGGCAAGCGGGGGGCCGCGCGGGCCCCAAAGCTCCTACAATGAGCAGTTCTTC
TRBV6-5	TRBD2	TRBJ2-7	CASSYSGGGAVEQYF	TGTGCCAGCAGTTACTCGGGCGGGGGGGCCGTCGAGCAGTACTTC
TRBV28	.	TRBJ1-4	CASSLGGSNEKLFF	TGTGCCAGCAGTTTAGGAGGGTCGAATGAAAAACTGTTTTTT
TRBV29-1	.	TRBJ2-3	CSVEIGEDTQYF	TGCAGCGTTGAAATCGGGGAAGATACGCAGTATTTT
TRBV4-1	TRBD2	TRBJ2-1	CASSPSGRAYNEQFF	TGCGCCAGCAGCCCTAGCGGGAGAGCCTACAATGAGCAGTTCTTC
TRBV7-2	.	TRBJ2-7	CASSTQQTNEQYF	TGTGCCAGCAGCACTCAACAGACCAACGAGCAGTACTTC
TRBV7-2	.	TRBJ2-4	CASSLEAGRGENTQYF	TGTGCCAGCAGCTTAGAGGCGGGAAGGGGCGAAAACACCCAGTACTTC
TRBV30	.	TRBJ1-4	CAWSWGHNEKLFF	TGTGCCTGGAGTTGGGGACATAACGAAAAACTGTTTTTT
TRBV28	.	TRBJ1-6	CASTPAASSPLHF	TGTGCCAGCACGCCGGCAGCGTCGTCACCCCTCCACTTT
TRBV6-5	TRBD1	TRBJ1-2	CASISPGTGGGGYTF	TGTGCCAGCATCTCTCCCGGGACAGGGGGCGGTGGCTACACCTTC
TRBV19	.	TRBJ1-1	CASSINRGVDTEAFF	TGTGCCAGTAGTATAAATCGGGGGGTGGACACTGAAGCTTTCTTT
TRBV6-1	TRBD1	TRBJ1-1	CASSKDRDRVTEAFF	TGTGCCAGCAGTAAAGATAGGGACAGAGTAACTGAAGCTTTCTTT
TRBV29-1	.	TRBJ1-1	CSVAGREAFF	TGCAGCGTGGCGGGACGGGAAGCTTTCTTT
TRBV7-7	TRBD1	TRBJ1-1	CASSLDRTGEAFF	TGTGCCAGCAGCTTAGACCGGACAGGCGAAGCTTTCTTT
TRBV7-6	TRBD2	TRBJ2-3	CASSQSPGGRTDTQYF	TGTGCCAGCAGTCAAAGTCCGGGAGGGCGGACAGATACGCAGTATTTT
TRBV27	TRBD1	TRBJ2-7	CASSWGQGIGEQYF	TGTGCCAGCAGTTGGGGACAGGGGATTGGCGAGCAGTACTTC
TRBV30	.	TRBJ1-1	CAGFGLNTEAFF	TGTGCCGGATTCGGGTTGAACACTGAAGCTTTCTTT
TRBV6-5	.	TRBJ1-1	CASSYQGNTEAFF	TGTGCCAGCAGTTACCAGGGGAACACTGAAGCTTTCTTT
TRBV15	TRBD2	TRBJ2-1	CATSREQVAGTTYNEQFF	TGTGCCACCAGCAGGGAGCAGGTAGCGGGGACCACATACAATGAGCAGTTCTTC
TRBV28	.	TRBJ2-5	CASSTRMRAGRETQYF	TGTGCCAGCAGTACCCGAATGAGGGCGGGCAGGGAGACCCAGTACTTC
TRBV7-9	.	TRBJ2-7	CASSSGKGAYEQYF	TGTGCCAGCAGCTCCGGCAAGGGAGCCTACGAGCAGTACTTC
TRBV7-2	.	TRBJ1-2	CASSLATGGDYGYTF	TGTGCCAGCAGCTTAGCGACGGGAGGCGACTATGGCTACACCTTC
TRBV28	.	TRBJ1-6	CASSSGQPNSPLHF	TGTGCCAGCAGTTCTGGCCAACCAAATTCACCCCTCCACTTT
TRBV9	.	TRBJ1-3	CASSVEPGGNTIYF	TGTGCCAGCAGCGTAGAACCAGGCGGAAACACCATATATTTT
TRBV19	TRBD1	TRBJ1-1	CASDRAGTEAFF	TGTGCCAGTGACAGGGCGGGCACCGAAGCTTTCTTT
TRBV7-6	.	TRBJ2-3	CASSLGRGSTDTQYF	TGTGCCAGCAGCTTAGGCAGAGGTAGCACAGATACGCAGTATTTT
TRBV7-9	.	TRBJ1-2	CASSAFSREGYTF	TGTGCCAGCAGTGCTTTCTCCAGGGAAGGCTACACCTTC
TRBV18	TRBD1	TRBJ2-7	CASSPRGDRVLYEQYF	TGTGCCAGCTCACCAAGAGGGGACAGGGTACTCTACGAGCAGTACTTC
TRBV5-5	.	TRBJ2-7	CASSQSLLAPNSYEQYF	TGTGCCAGCAGCCAGTCCCTCCTAGCGCCCAACTCCTACGAGCAGTACTTC